A single sample is the source of the 28 T cell receptor beta chains below, sequenced in a study of early T cells in non-severe SARS-CoV-2 infection. From the 5' RACE reads, TCRdb called clonotypes with MiXCR, one entry per CDR3 protein. The data show tens of thousands of distinct CDR3 sequences, 5% to 6% seen once. The material sequenced was whole blood. Receptor source: an adult who was a healthcare worker with PCR-confirmed SARS-CoV-2 infection or an uninfected control (not recorded which).

This clonotype was seen at least ten times. The V and J genes are TRBV7-3 and TRBJ2-2, with TRBD1 matching 7 bases. There are 16 residues in the CDR3. The V gene's germline CDR1 is SGHTA and CDR2 FQGTGA. V was clipped by 5 bases and J by 4 bases; unmatched bases: 10. Here the CDR3 reads CASSLHRGQLTGELFF. The CDR3 region has the DNA TGTGCCAGCAGCCTCCACAGGGGCCAACTCACCGGGGAGCTGTTTTTT.

This clonotype was detected ten times or more. The chain carries TRBV7-9 and TRBJ2-3; D assignment may be TRBD1 or TRBD2 (5 bases each). Germline assignment: CDR1 SEHNR and CDR2 FQNEAQ (reference sequence). CDR3 length equals 16 residues. V lost 5 bases to trimming and J lost 4 bases, with 19 bases between them. The chain's CDR3 is CASSPRTQGHPDTQYF. Here the CDR3 DNA reads TGTGCCAGCAGCCCCCGGACTCAGGGTCATCCAGATACGCAGTATTTT.

This clonotype occurred many times. V and J are TRBV7-2 and TRBJ2-1; 14 bases are shared with TRBD2. Germline-derived CDR1 and CDR2 are SGHTA and FQGNSA. This CDR3 region has 16 residues. Trimming cost V 6 bases and J 6 bases; bases outside gene matches: 7. CDR3 coding DNA: TGTGCCAGCAGAAACCCGGGACTAGCGGGAGCCAATGAGCAGTTCTTC. Translated, it gives CASRNPGLAGANEQFF.

The sample holds many counts of this clonotype. V and J are TRBV11-3 and TRBJ1-6, with a weak D call TRBD1 (5 bases). The V end was cut by 6 bases, the J end by 7 bases, with 10 bases between. This CDR3 has 13 amino acids. Germline CDR1 reads SGHNT; CDR2 reads YENEEA. The CDR3 here is CASRARQNSPLHF. In DNA form, the CDR3 reads TGTGCCAGCAGAGCCCGACAGAATTCACCCCTCCACTTT. The complete variable domain, with remaining parts taken from reference TRBV11-3 and TRBJ1-6, reads EAGVVQSPRYKIIEKKQPVAFWCNPISGHNTLYWYLQNLGQGPELLIRYENEEAVDDSQLPKDRFSAERLKGVDSTLKIQPAELGDSAVYLCASRARQNSPLHFGNGTRLTVT.

This clonotype came up once. J is TRBJ2-5 and V is TRBV7-3, with D tentatively TRBD1 (6 bases). The CDR3 extends over 13 amino acids. Trimming took off 4 bases at V and 2 bases at J, with 8 bases between the two ends. Per the germline V gene, CDR1 is SGHTA and CDR2 is FQGTGA. The CDR3 region has the DNA TGTGCCAGCAGCTCGGACAGACAAGAGACCCAGTACTTC. Translation: CASSSDRQETQYF.

This clonotype has more than one count but fewer than ten. The J gene is TRBJ2-2, the V gene TRBV11-1; D ambiguous. Trimming stripped 1 base from V and 4 bases from J, with 4 bases between. This CDR3 is built from 13 residues. CDR1 and CDR2 (germline): SGHAT, FQDESV (reference sequence). The CDR3 nucleotides are TGTGCCAGCAGCTTAGGCAGCACCGGGGAGCTGTTTTTT. This codes for CASSLGSTGELFF.

This clonotype was seen many times. The chain links TRBV12-5 to TRBJ2-1; D gene uncertain. CDR1 and CDR2 from the germline V gene are LGHNT and FRNRAP. V shed 0 bases and J shed 5 bases, with 14 bases lying between them. This CDR3 has 16 residues. The CDR3 nucleotides read TGTGCTAGTGGTTTGGTAGTATCATCGGGTCACAATGAGCAGTTCTTC. Its protein product is CASGLVVSSGHNEQFF.

This clonotype was counted only a few times. The rearrangement joins TRBV12-3 or TRBV12-4 to TRBJ2-1; D is unresolved. Deletions cut 6 bases from V and 5 bases from J, with 8 bases between. This CDR3 has 12 residues. The CDR3 spells CASSPGHNEQFF. Here the CDR3 DNA reads TGTGCCAGCAGCCCGGGCCACAATGAGCAGTTCTTC.

This rearrangement joins TRBV7-2 to TRBJ2-1; TRBD1 agrees at 8 bases. The germline gives CDR1 SGHTA, CDR2 FQGNSA. The CDR3 covers 14 residues. After removal of 6 bases from V and 5 bases from J, the junction contained 6 bases not matched to a gene. CDR3 in amino acids: CASRTGGLDNEQFF. The CDR3 DNA reads TGTGCCAGCAGAACAGGGGGTTTAGACAATGAGCAGTTCTTC.

V usage is TRBV6-2 or TRBV6-3 and J usage is TRBJ1-6; 10 bases match TRBD1. From germline, CDR1 is MNHEY and CDR2 SVGEGT. This CDR3 spans 18 amino acids. V was pared by 3 bases and J by 7 bases, with 12 bases of the junction left unmatched. CDR3 loop: CASSYTLRRDRGNSPLHF. The CDR3 DNA sequence: TGTGCCAGCAGTTATACACTACGCCGGGACAGGGGCAATTCACCCCTCCACTTT.

This clonotype has at least ten counts. The chain joins TRBV2 to TRBJ2-1; a weak D match, TRBD1 (6 bases). Trimming stripped 2 bases from V and 0 bases from J, with 8 bases between. Germline CDR1 and CDR2: SNHLY and FYNNEI. The CDR3 has 15 residues. CDR3 in amino acids: CASSEQGSSYNEQFF. In DNA, the CDR3 is TGTGCCAGCAGTGAACAGGGGAGCTCCTACAATGAGCAGTTCTTC.

This clonotype was recorded many times. The V gene is TRBV7-2, the J gene TRBJ1-1; 7 bases fit TRBD1. Germline loops: CDR1 SGHTA, CDR2 FQGNSA. Trimming took 3 bases from V and 4 from J; bases not matched to a gene: 5. The CDR3 consists of 14 residues. CDR3 DNA sequence: TGTGCCAGCAGCTTCCAGGGGGGGCCCACTGAAGCTTTCTTT. Translating it yields CASSFQGGPTEAFF.

This chain connects TRBV18 to TRBJ1-3; no definite D call. The V gene's germline CDR1 is KGHSH and CDR2 LQKENI. The CDR3 runs 16 residues. Trimming cost V 2 bases and J 1 base, with 12 bases left between them. CDR3: CASSPWMSGSGNTIYF. The CDR3 DNA sequence: TGTGCCAGCTCACCATGGATGAGCGGATCTGGAAACACCATATATTTT.

This clonotype was counted many times. This chain connects TRBV12-3 or TRBV12-4 to TRBJ1-5; possibly TRBD1 for D (5 bases). The CDR3 covers 16 residues. Trimming stripped 4 bases from V and 1 base from J, with 14 bases between. The DNA for the CDR3 is TGTGCCAGCAGTTCTCGGGACGGCCGGAGCAATCAGCCCCAGCATTTT. As protein: CASSSRDGRSNQPQHF.

This clonotype was recorded many times. The gene calls are TRBV19 and TRBJ2-1; 7 nucleotides line up with TRBD2. CDR1 is LNHDA, CDR2 SQIVND, per germline (reference sequence). The CDR3 consists of 15 residues. With V trimmed by 3 bases and J by 5 bases, 7 bases remained unmatched. CDR3 nucleotide sequence: TGTGCCAGTAGTATTAGACCTAGCGGTAACAATGAGCAGTTCTTC. It encodes CASSIRPSGNNEQFF.

This clonotype was seen many times. The gene calls are TRBV20-1 and TRBJ1-1; D is unresolved. From germline, CDR1 is DFQATT and CDR2 SNEGSKA (reference sequence). V gave up 0 bases and J gave up 2 bases, with 7 bases separating them. The CDR3 is 13 residues long. CDR3 nucleotides: TGCAGTGCTAGAGATGGCAGAAACACTGAAGCTTTCTTT. Protein product: CSARDGRNTEAFF.

This clonotype has a count of ten or more. Mismatch with germline at one junction end may stem from a read error. The chain recombines TRBV6-5 with TRBJ1-2, with D unresolved. This CDR3 has 14 residues. Germline V gene lookup returns CDR1 MNHEY and CDR2 SVGAGI. The CDR3 DNA reads TGTGCCAGCGGTTATCGGTCCCCTAACTATGGCTACACCTTC. This encodes CASGYRSPNYGYTF.

This clonotype was seen at least ten times. V and J are TRBV30 and TRBJ1-2; 8 bases match TRBD1. This CDR3 contains 12 residues. V dropped 3 bases and J dropped 3; count of bases not matched to a gene: 0. Germline V lookup: CDR1 GTSNPN, CDR2 SVGIG (reference sequence). The CDR3 sequence is CAWRDRDYGYTF. The CDR3 nucleotides read TGTGCCTGGAGGGACAGGGACTATGGCTACACCTTC.

This clonotype has ten or more counts. The chain employs TRBV24-1 and TRBJ2-2; D remains ambiguous. Looked up from germline, CDR1 is KGHDR and CDR2 is SFDVKD. The CDR3 is 15 amino acids. The germline V and J ends were trimmed by 3 bases and 1 base, with 8 bases remaining between them. CDR3 amino acids: CATSDPTMNTGELFF. CDR3 DNA sequence: TGTGCCACCAGTGATCCTACTATGAACACCGGGGAGCTGTTTTTT.

This clonotype was detected ten times or more. V usage is TRBV20-1 and J usage is TRBJ1-1; unclear D gene. V was pared by 2 bases and J by 4 bases, with 8 bases between. CDR1 DFQATT and CDR2 SNEGSKA come from the germline V gene (reference sequence). The length of the CDR3 is 12 residues. The CDR3 DNA reads as TGCAGTGCTAGAAGGCCGACCACTGAAGCTTTCTTT. Translated: CSARRPTTEAFF.

This clonotype was counted at least ten times. The chain employs TRBV20-1 and TRBJ2-1; 11 positions agree with TRBD2. The J segment lost 1 base and the V segment lost 6 bases, leaving 8 bases of the junction unmatched. Per germline, CDR1 DFQATT and CDR2 SNEGSKA (reference sequence). The CDR3 consists of 16 residues. The CDR3 DNA reads TGCAGTGCAACTGCTACTAGCGGGGGATCCTACAATGAGCAGTTCTTC. Its translation: CSATATSGGSYNEQFF.

This clonotype was found many times. V is TRBV20-1 and J is TRBJ2-3, with D unclear. V was trimmed by 0 bases and J by 2 bases, leaving 6 bases between them. Germline CDR1 reads DFQATT; CDR2 reads SNEGSKA (reference sequence). CDR3 size: 13 residues. The CDR3 here is CSARDLVTDTQYF. The CDR3 region has the DNA TGCAGTGCTAGAGATCTGGTCACAGATACGCAGTATTTT.

This clonotype was observed many times. The V gene is TRBV5-1, the J gene TRBJ2-7; D might be TRBD2 (5 bases). Germline-derived CDR1 and CDR2 are SGHRS and YFSETQ. V lost 4 bases and J 6 bases, leaving 8 bases between the germline ends. This CDR3 comprises 11 residues. The CDR3 is CASSPRGEQYF. CDR3 nucleotides: TGCGCCAGCAGCCCCCGGGGCGAGCAGTACTTC.

This clonotype was seen at least ten times. J is TRBJ2-7 and V is TRBV29-1; TRBD2 aligns across 8 bases. The ends lost 4 bases at V and 2 bases at J; junction bases unmatched: 1. The CDR3 runs to 12 residues. The germline V gene encodes CDR1 SQVTM and CDR2 ANQGSEA. For the CDR3, the DNA is TGCAGCGTTGTGGGACTAGCCTACGAGCAGTACTTC. It codes for CSVVGLAYEQYF.

This clonotype was observed a few times. The V gene is TRBV25-1, the J gene TRBJ2-5, with a possible D match to TRBD2 (6 bases). The CDR3 totals 15 residues. Germline lookup yields CDR1 MGHDK and CDR2 SYGVNS. Between the trimmed V and J ends, which lost 4 bases and 2 bases, there was a span of 14 bases. CDR3 protein: CASSVGPGEQETQYF. In DNA form, the CDR3 reads TGTGCCAGCAGTGTAGGCCCGGGGGAACAAGAGACCCAGTACTTC.

This clonotype was counted between two and nine times. The rearrangement uses TRBV20-1 and TRBJ2-6; D is possibly TRBD2 (5 bases). The germline gives CDR1 DFQATT, CDR2 SNEGSKA (reference sequence). This CDR3 has 13 amino acids. V shed 6 bases and J shed 1 base, with 7 bases lying between them. In DNA, the CDR3 is TGCAGTGCGAGGGAATCTGGGGCCAACGTCCTGACTTTC. Translating gives CSARESGANVLTF.

In this sample, this clonotype turned up many times. The CDR3 protein is CSAASNRIGINYGYTF. The CDR3 DNA reads TGCAGCGCTGCCTCGAATAGAATAGGGATCAACTATGGCTACACCTTC. This chain uses TRBV29-1 with TRBJ1-2; D ambiguous. Trimming pared 7 bases from V and 2 bases from J, leaving 23 bases between. There are 16 residues in the CDR3. Germline CDR1 is SQVTM and CDR2 is ANQGSEA.

Ten or more counts support this clonotype. The chain combines TRBV7-2 with TRBJ2-1, with a possible D match to TRBD1 (5 bases). The length of the CDR3 is 12 residues. V was cut by 1 base and J by 10 bases, with 8 bases left in between. From germline, CDR1 is SGHTA and CDR2 FQGNSA. CDR3 sequence reads: CASSLDSGEQFF. DNA for the CDR3: TGTGCCAGCAGCTTAGACTCAGGGGAGCAGTTCTTC.